These 6 T cell receptor beta chains came from one sample sequenced in a study of PD-1 blockade in classical Hodgkin lymphoma. As to time point: cycle 4 day 1 (C4D1), after less than seven weeks of nivolumab. Every single patient, without exception, relapsed after autologous stem cell transplantation, and brentuximab vedotin exposure varied. Magnetic negative selection, applied to thawed PBMCs, was used to isolate the CD8+ T cells. Generated by immunoSEQ multiplex PCR, the TCRdb table keeps only in-frame clones and is missing some. The sample yields 15,000 or so clones, around 90% seen once. The sample in question was CD8+ T cells from blood, obtained before the fourth cycle of nivolumab. These receptors originate from a human donor with classical Hodgkin lymphoma.

This clone turned up a few times. This sequence joins TRBV9 and TRBJ2-3, with 14 bases fitting TRBD2. The CDR3 has 19 amino acids. In germline, CDR1 is SGDLS, CDR2 YYNGEE. Trimming cost V 4 bases and J 4 bases; bases outside gene matches: 14. CDR3 sequence reads: CASSSSGLAGGGIADTQYF. The CDR3 DNA follows: TGTGCCAGCAGCTCCTCCGGACTAGCGGGAGGTGGAATTGCAGATACGCAGTATTTT.

This chain connects TRBV7-2 to TRBJ2-5, with 16 bases that match TRBD2. In germline, CDR1 is SGHTA, CDR2 FQGNSA. Germline trimming cut 5 bases from V and 4 bases from J; bases unmatched to any gene: 7. This CDR3 has 17 residues. The CDR3 reads CASSPGTSGGVLETQYF. The CDR3 coding sequence is TGTGCCAGCAGCCCAGGGACTAGCGGGGGGGTTTTAGAGACCCAGTACTTC.

This clone was counted between two and nine times. The chain carries TRBV7-9 and TRBJ1-3, with D hard to call. The CDR3 consists of 13 residues. The germline CDR1 and CDR2 sequences are SEHNR and FQNEAQ (reference sequence). Between the trimmed V and J ends, which lost 5 bases and 9 bases, there was a span of 14 bases. CDR3 protein: CASSVGSEGTIYF. CDR3 DNA: TGTGCCAGCAGCGTGGGGAGCGAGGGCACCATATATTTT.

The gene calls are TRBV11-2 and TRBJ1-1; unclear D gene. Trimming pared 8 bases from V and 0 bases from J, leaving 19 bases between. The CDR3 extends over 16 amino acids. The germline V gene has CDR1 SGHAT and CDR2 FQNNGV. CDR3 amino acids: CASAQIAGPLNTEAFF. In nucleotides, the CDR3 is TGTGCCAGCGCCCAAATCGCCGGGCCGCTGAACACTGAAGCTTTCTTT.

The chain combines TRBV19 with TRBJ1-5; 9 nucleotides line up with TRBD1. V lost 4 bases, J lost 4 bases, and 17 bases stayed unmatched. Germline V gene sequence: CDR1 LNHDA, CDR2 SQIVND (reference sequence). This CDR3 has 19 residues. Here the CDR3 reads CASSKVFWDREGINQPQHF. CDR3 DNA sequence: TGTGCCAGTAGTAAGGTTTTTTGGGACAGGGAGGGGATTAATCAGCCCCAGCATTTT.

V and J are TRBV6-1 and TRBJ2-7; D is uncertain. Germline CDR1 is MNHNS and CDR2 is SASEGT. The ends were cut back, 3 bases at V and 4 bases at J, with 13 bases in the middle. The CDR3 consists of 14 residues. CDR3 DNA sequence: TGTGCCAGCAGTGATTGGATAGGTGGATACGAGCAGTACTTC. Encoded protein: CASSDWIGGYEQYF.